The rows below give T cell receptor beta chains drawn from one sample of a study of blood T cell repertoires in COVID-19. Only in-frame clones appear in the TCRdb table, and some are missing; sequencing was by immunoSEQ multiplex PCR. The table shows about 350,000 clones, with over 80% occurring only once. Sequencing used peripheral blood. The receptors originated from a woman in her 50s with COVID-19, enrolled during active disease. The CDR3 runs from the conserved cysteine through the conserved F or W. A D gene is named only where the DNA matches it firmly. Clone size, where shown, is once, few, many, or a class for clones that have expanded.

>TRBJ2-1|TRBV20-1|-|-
TGCAGTGCTAGTGAGGGTAGAGGGTTTTCCTACAATGAGCAGTTCTTC
CSASEGRGFSYNEQFF
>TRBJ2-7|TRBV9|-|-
TGTGCCAGCAGCGTAGGGGGCTCTTCCTACGAGCAGTACTTC
CASSVGGSSYEQYF
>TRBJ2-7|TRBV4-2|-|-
TGTGCCAGCAGCCAAGGCGCTTTCGGCGAGCAGTACTTC
CASSQGAFGEQYF
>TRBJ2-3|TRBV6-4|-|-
TGTGCCAGCAGTGACCGCAGTCCATCTAGCACAGATACGCAGTATTTT
CASSDRSPSSTDTQYF
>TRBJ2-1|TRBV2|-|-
TGTGCCAGCATGGCAGGGACCTACAATGAGCAGTTCTTC
CASMAGTYNEQFF
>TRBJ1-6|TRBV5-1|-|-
TGCGCCAGCAGCTCGCACACCAAGACAGGAGGTCCCCTCCACTTT
CASSSHTKTGGPLHF
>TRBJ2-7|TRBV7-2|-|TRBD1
TGTGCCAGCAGCCCCCCCGGGACAGGGTTTCACGAGCAGTACTTC
CASSPPGTGFHEQYF
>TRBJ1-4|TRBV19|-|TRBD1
TGTGCCAGTAGTTCCAACATCGGACAGGGCTGGGAAAAACTGTTTTTT
CASSSNIGQGWEKLFF
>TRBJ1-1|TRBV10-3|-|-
TGTGCCATCAGTCCCCAGGTTTCGAACACTGAAGCTTTCTTT
CAISPQVSNTEAFF
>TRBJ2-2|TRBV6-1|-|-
TGTGCCAGCAGTGCGGCAACCACAGGGAACACCGGGGAGCTGTTTTTT
CASSAATTGNTGELFF
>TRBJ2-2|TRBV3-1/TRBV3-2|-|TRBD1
TGTGCCAGCAGTAACAGGGGGTCGAACACCGGGGAGCTGTTTTTT
CASSNRGSNTGELFF
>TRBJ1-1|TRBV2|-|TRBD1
TGTGCCAGCAGACAAGGGGGCTGGACTGAAGCTTTCTTT
CASRQGGWTEAFF
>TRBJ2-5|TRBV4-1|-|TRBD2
TGCGCCAGCAGCGCGCGGGAGGGCCTAGTATCTCAGTACTTC
CASSAREGLVSQYF
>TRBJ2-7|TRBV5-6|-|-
TGTGCCAGCAGCGGATTAACAGTTTCCTACGAGCAGTACTTC
CASSGLTVSYEQYF
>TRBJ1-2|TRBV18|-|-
TGTGCCAGCTCACCCCGGAGGGTACACGAAGCTAACTATGGCTACACCTTC
CASSPRRVHEANYGYTF
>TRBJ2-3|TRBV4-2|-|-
TGTGCCAGCAGCCAAGTGGGCCAGGCGGATACGCAGTATTTT
CASSQVGQADTQYF
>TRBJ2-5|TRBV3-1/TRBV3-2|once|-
TGTGCCAGCAGCCCGAGCGGGGACAGGCTCCACTTC
CASSPSGDRLHF
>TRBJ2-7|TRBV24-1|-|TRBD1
TGTGCCACCAGTGATTTGACAGGGGGATTTCCCTACGAGCAGTACTTC
CATSDLTGGFPYEQYF
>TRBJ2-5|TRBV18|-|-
TGTGCCAGCTCACAGGGACACAAGTACCAAGAGACCCAGTACTTC
CASSQGHKYQETQYF
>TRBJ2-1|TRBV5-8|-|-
TGTGCCAGCAGCTCGGGACACCTATACAATGAGCAGTTCTTC
CASSSGHLYNEQFF
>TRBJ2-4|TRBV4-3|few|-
TGCGCCAGCAGCCAGTCCCAGGGGACAAACATTCAGTACTTC
CASSQSQGTNIQYF
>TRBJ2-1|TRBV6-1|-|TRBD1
TGTGCCAGCAGTGACAGGGGGCTTGGCTACAATGAGCAGTTCTTC
CASSDRGLGYNEQFF
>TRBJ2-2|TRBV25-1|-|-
TGTGCCAGCAGTGAAATGGACTACCTGAACACCGGGGAGCTGTTTTTT
CASSEMDYLNTGELFF
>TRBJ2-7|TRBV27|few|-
TGTGCCAGCAGTTTATGGGAGAGCTCCTACGAGCAGTACTTC
CASSLWESSYEQYF
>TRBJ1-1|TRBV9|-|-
TGTGCCAGCAGCGTAGTGCCAGGGCATGAAGCTTTCTTT
CASSVVPGHEAFF
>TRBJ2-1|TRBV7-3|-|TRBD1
TGTGCCAGCAGCCCTCGCGGCAGGGGGAATGAGCAGTTCTTC
CASSPRGRGNEQFF
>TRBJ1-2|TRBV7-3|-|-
TGTGCCAGCAGCCTGCAGGGTGATGGCTACACCTTC
CASSLQGDGYTF
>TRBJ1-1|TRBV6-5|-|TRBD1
TGTGCCAGCAGTCGGGACAGAGGGACTGAAGCTTTCTTT
CASSRDRGTEAFF
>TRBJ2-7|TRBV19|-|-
TGTGCCAGTAGTATAGGGGGGGCAGGGGGCTCCTACGAGCAGTACTTC
CASSIGGAGGSYEQYF
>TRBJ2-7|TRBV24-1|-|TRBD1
TGTGCCACCAGTGGCCGAGCGACAGGGGGCTCCTACGAGCAGTACTTC
CATSGRATGGSYEQYF
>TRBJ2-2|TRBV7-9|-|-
TGTGCCAGCAGCTTAGGGGGAGTAGCGTACCCGAACACCGGGGAGCTGTTTTTT
CASSLGGVAYPNTGELFF
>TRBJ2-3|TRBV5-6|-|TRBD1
TGTGCCAGCAGCCAGATGGACAGGGTCACAGATACGCAGTATTTT
CASSQMDRVTDTQYF
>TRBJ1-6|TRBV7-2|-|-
TGTGCCAGCAGCACACAACGTGGGGCTCCGAATTCACCCCTCCACTTT
CASSTQRGAPNSPLHF
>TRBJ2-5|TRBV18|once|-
TGTGCCAGCTCGCTAGAAGAGACCCAGTACTTC
CASSLEETQYF
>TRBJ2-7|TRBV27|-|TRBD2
TGTGCCAGCGGGCTTAACGGGGGGTCCCACGAGCAGTACTTC
CASGLNGGSHEQYF
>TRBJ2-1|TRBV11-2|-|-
TGTGCCAGCAGCTTGGCGGGACCCCCCTACAATGAGCAGTTCTTC
CASSLAGPPYNEQFF